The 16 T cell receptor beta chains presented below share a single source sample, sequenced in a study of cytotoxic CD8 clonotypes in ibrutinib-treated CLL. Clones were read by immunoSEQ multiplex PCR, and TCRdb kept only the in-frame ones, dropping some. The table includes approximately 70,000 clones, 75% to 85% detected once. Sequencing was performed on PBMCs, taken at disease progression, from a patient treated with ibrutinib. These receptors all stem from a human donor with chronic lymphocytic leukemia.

CDR3 loop: CASTPADSTDTQYF. DNA for the CDR3: TGCGCCAGCACGCCGGCGGATAGCACAGATACGCAGTATTTT. The rearrangement uses TRBV4-1 and TRBJ2-3; no clear D. The CDR3 is 14 residues long. V lost 7 bases, J lost 0 bases, and 11 bases lay in between. Germline lookup yields CDR1 MGHRA and CDR2 YSYEKL.

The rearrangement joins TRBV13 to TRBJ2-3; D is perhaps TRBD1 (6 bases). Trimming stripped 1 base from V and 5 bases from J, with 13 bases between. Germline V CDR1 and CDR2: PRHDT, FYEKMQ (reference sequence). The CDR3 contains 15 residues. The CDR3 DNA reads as TGTGCCAGCAGCTTAGAGTCAGGGGCGGGAGATACGCAGTATTTT. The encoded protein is CASSLESGAGDTQYF.

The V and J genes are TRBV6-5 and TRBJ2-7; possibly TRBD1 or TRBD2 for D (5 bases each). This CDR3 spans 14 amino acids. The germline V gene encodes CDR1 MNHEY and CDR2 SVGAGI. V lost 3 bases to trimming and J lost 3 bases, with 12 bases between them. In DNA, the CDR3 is TGTGCCAGCAGTTATTCCGGGGCGAACTACGAGCAGTACTTC. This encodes CASSYSGANYEQYF.

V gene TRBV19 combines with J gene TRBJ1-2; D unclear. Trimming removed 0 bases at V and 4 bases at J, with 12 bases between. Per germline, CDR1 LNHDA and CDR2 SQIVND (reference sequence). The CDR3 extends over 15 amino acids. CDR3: CASSIEGRILYGYTF. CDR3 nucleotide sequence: TGTGCCAGTAGTATAGAAGGGCGGATCCTCTATGGCTACACCTTC.

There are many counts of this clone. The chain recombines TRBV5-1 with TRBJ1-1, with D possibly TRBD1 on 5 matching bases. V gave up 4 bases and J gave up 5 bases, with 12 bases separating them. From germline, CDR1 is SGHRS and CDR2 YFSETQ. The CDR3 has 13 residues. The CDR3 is CASSIQQETEAFF. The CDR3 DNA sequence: TGCGCCAGCAGCATACAACAGGAAACTGAAGCTTTCTTT.

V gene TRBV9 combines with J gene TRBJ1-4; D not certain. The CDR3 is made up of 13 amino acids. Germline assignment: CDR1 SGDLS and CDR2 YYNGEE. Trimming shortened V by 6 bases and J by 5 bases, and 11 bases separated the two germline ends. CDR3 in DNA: TGTGCCAGCAAAGGACGGGAGAATGAAAAACTGTTTTTT. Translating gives CASKGRENEKLFF.

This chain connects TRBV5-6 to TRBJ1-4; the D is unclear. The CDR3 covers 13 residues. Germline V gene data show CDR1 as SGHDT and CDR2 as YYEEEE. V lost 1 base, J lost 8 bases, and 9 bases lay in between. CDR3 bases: TGTGCCAGCAGCTTGTGGGTCTCCGAAAAACTGTTTTTT. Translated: CASSLWVSEKLFF. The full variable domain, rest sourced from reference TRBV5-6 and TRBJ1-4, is DAGVTQSPTHLIKTRGQQVTLRCSPKSGHDTVSWYQQALGQGPQFIFQYYEEEERQRGNFPDRFSGHQFPNYSSELNVNALLLGDSALYLCASSLWVSEKLFFGSGTQLSVL.

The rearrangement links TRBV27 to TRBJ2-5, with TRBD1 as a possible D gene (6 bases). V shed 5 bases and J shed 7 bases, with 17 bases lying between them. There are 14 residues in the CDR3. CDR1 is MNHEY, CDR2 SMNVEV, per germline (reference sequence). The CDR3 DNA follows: TGTGCCAGCAGTCCGAAGACAGGTACGGGGACCCAGTACTTC. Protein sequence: CASSPKTGTGTQYF.

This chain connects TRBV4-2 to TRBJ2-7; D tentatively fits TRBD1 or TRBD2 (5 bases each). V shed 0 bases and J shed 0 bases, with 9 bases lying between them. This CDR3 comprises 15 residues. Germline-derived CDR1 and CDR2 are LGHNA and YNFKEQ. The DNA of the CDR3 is TGTGCCAGCAGCCAAGATTGGGGACCCTCCTACGAGCAGTACTTC. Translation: CASSQDWGPSYEQYF.

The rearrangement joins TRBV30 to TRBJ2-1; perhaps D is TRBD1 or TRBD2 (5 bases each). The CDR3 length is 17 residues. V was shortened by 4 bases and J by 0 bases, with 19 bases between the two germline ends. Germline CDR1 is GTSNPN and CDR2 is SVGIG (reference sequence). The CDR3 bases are TGTGCCTGGACCCCCGGGGCCCCTAGCCGCTCCTACAATGAGCAGTTCTTC. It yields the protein CAWTPGAPSRSYNEQFF.

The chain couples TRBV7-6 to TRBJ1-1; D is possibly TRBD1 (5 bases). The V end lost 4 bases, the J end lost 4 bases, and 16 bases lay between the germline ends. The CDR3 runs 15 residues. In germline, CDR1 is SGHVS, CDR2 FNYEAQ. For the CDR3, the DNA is TGTGCCAGCAGCTGGGGCCTCGGGAGGTTCACTGAAGCTTTCTTT. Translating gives CASSWGLGRFTEAFF.

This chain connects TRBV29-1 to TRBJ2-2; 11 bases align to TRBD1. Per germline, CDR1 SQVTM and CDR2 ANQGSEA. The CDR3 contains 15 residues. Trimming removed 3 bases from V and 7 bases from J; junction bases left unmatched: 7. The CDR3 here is CSVDKGQGVDGELFF. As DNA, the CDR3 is TGCAGCGTTGATAAGGGACAGGGGGTGGACGGGGAGCTGTTTTTT.

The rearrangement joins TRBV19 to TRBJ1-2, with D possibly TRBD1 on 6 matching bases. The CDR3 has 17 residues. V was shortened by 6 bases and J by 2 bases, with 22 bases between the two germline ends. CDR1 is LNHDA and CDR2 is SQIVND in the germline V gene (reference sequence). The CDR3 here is CASRAQGGSPSNYGYTF. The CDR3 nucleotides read TGTGCCAGTAGGGCACAGGGAGGCTCTCCCTCAAACTATGGCTACACCTTC.

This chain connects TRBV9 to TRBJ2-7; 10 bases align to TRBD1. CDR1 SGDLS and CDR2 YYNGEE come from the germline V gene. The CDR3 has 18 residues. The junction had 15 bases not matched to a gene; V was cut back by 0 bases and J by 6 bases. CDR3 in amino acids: CASSVDSRSRDRGIEQYF. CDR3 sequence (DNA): TGTGCCAGCAGCGTAGATTCAAGGAGTCGGGACAGGGGAATCGAGCAGTACTTC.

CDR3 loop: CATSGTSEDEQFF. The CDR3 coding sequence is TGTGCCACCAGCGGGACTAGCGAGGATGAGCAGTTCTTC. This sequence joins TRBV15 and TRBJ2-1; 10 positions match TRBD2. Germline V gives CDR1 LNHNV, CDR2 YYDKDF (reference sequence). This CDR3 is built from 13 residues. Trimming took 5 bases from V and 8 from J; bases not matched to a gene: 3. Filled out from reference TRBV15 and TRBJ2-1, the complete variable domain reads DAMVIQNPRYQVTQFGKPVTLSCSQTLNHNVMYWYQQKSSQAPKLLFHYYDKDFNNEADTPDNFQSRRPNTSFCFLDIRSPGLGDTAMYLCATSGTSEDEQFFGPGTRLTVL.

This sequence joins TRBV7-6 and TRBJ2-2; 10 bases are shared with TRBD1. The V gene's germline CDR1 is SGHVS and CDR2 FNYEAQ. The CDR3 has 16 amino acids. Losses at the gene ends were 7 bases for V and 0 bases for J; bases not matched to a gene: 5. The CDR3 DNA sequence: TGTGCCAGCAAATTTGGGACAGGGGCGAACACCGGGGAGCTGTTTTTT. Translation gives CASKFGTGANTGELFF. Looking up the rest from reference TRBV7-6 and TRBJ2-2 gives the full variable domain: GAGVSQSPRYKVTKRGQDVALRCDPISGHVSLYWYRQALGQGPEFLTYFNYEAQQDKSGLPNDRFSAERPEGSISTLTIQRTEQRDSAMYRCASKFGTGANTGELFFGEGSRLTVL.